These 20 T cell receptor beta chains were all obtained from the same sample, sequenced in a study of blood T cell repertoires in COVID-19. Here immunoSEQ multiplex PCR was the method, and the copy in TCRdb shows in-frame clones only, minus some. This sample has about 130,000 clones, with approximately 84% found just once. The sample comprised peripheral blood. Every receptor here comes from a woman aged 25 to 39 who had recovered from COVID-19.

The CDR3 DNA is TGTGCCAGCAGTGAAGAACAGGGGGCGCACACTAATGAAAAACTGTTTTTT. Residues: CASSEEQGAHTNEKLFF. This rearrangement joins TRBV2 to TRBJ1-4; TRBD1 matches at 9 bases. V dropped 1 base and J dropped 2; count of bases not matched to a gene: 5. The CDR3 consists of 17 residues. Germline CDR1 reads SNHLY; CDR2 reads FYNNEI.

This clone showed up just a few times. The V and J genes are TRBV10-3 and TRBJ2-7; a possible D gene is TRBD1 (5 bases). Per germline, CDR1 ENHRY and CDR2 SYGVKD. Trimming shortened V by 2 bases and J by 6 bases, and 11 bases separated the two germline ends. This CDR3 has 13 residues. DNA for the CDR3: TGTGCCATCAGTGAGGCTAACCAGGGCGAGCAGTACTTC. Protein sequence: CAISEANQGEQYF.

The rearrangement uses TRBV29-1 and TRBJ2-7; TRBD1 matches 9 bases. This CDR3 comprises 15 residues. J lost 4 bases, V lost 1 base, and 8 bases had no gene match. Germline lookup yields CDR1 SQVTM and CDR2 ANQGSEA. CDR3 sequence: CSVEGTGEMKYEQYF. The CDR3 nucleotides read TGCAGCGTTGAAGGGACAGGGGAAATGAAGTACGAGCAGTACTTC.

The CDR3, as DNA: TGCGCCAGCAGCCAGGCCCATCTAGCGGAAACCTACGAGCAGTACTTC. As protein: CASSQAHLAETYEQYF. The chain combines TRBV4-1 with TRBJ2-7; 7 bases align to TRBD2. V gave up 3 bases and J gave up 2 bases; unmatched junction bases: 10. This CDR3 is built from 16 residues. Germline-derived CDR1 and CDR2 are MGHRA and YSYEKL.

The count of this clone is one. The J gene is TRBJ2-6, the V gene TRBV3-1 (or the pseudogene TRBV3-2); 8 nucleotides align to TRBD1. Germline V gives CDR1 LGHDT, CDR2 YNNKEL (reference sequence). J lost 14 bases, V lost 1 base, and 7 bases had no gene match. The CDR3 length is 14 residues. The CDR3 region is CASSQVYTGGLLTF. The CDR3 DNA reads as TGTGCCAGCAGCCAAGTCTATACAGGGGGACTCCTGACTTTC.

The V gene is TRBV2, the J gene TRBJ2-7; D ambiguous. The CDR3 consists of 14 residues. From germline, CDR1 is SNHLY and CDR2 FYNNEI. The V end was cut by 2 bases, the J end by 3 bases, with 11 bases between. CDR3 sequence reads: CASSESQRLYEQYF. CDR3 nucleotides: TGTGCCAGCAGTGAATCACAACGCCTCTACGAGCAGTACTTC.

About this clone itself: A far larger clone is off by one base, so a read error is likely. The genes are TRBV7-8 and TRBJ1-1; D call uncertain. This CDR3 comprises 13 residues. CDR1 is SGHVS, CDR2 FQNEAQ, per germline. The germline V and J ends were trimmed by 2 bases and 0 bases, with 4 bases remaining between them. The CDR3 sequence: CASSLSMNTEAFF. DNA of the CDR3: TGTGCCAGCAGCTTAAGCATGAACACTGAAGCTTTCTTT.

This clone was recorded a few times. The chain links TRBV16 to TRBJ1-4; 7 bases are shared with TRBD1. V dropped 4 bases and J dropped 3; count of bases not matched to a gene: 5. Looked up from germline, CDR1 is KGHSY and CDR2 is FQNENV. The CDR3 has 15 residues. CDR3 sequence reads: CASSPQGGPNEKLFF. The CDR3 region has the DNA TGTGCCAGCAGCCCTCAGGGGGGACCTAATGAAAAACTGTTTTTT.

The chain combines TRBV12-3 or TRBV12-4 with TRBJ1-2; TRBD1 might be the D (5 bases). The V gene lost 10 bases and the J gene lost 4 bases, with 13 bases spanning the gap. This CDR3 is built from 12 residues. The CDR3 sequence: CAILSGGYGYTF. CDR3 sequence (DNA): TGTGCCATCCTATCCGGGGGCTATGGCTACACCTTC.

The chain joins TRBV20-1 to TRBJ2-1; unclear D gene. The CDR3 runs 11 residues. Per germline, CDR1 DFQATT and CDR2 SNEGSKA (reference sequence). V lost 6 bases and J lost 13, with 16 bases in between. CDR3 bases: TGCAGTGCGCAGAGTCAGGTTGATCAGTTCTTC. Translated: CSAQSQVDQFF.

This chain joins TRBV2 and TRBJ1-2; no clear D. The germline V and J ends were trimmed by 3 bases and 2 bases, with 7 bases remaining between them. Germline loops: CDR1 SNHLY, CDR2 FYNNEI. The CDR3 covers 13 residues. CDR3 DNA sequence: TGTGCCAGCAGTGAGTACAGAAACTATGGCTACACCTTC. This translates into CASSEYRNYGYTF.

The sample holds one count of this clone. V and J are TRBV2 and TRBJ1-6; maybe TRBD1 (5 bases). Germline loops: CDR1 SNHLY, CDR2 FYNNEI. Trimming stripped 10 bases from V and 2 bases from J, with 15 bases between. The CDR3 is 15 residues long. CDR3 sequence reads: CATRPGDPYNSPLHF. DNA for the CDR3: TGTGCCACTAGGCCGGGGGACCCCTATAATTCACCCCTCCACTTT.

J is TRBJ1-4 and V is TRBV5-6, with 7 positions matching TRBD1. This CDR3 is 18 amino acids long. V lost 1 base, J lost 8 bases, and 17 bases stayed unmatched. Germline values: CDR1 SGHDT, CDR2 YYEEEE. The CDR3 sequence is CASSLKGTAKGVGEKLFF. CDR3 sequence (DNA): TGTGCCAGCAGCTTGAAAGGGACAGCCAAGGGCGTGGGGGAAAAACTGTTTTTT.

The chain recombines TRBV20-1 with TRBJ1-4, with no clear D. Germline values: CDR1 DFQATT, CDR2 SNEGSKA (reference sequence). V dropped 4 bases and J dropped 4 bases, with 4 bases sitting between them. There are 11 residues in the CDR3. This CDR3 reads CSATVNEKLFF. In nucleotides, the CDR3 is TGCAGTGCTACGGTTAATGAAAAACTGTTTTTT.

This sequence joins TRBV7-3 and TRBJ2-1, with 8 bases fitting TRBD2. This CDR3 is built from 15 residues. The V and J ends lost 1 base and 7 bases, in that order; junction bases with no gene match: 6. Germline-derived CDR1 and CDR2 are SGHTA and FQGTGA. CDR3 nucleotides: TGTGCCAGCAGCTTAAATCGGGGGGGCTATAATGAGCAGTTCTTC. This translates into CASSLNRGGYNEQFF.

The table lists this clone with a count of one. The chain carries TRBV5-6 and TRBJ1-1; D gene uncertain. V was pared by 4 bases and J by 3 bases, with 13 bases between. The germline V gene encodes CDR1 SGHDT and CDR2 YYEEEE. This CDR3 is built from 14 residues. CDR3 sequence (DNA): TGTGCCAGCAGCCTACTACACTCTGACACTGAAGCTTTCTTT. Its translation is CASSLLHSDTEAFF.

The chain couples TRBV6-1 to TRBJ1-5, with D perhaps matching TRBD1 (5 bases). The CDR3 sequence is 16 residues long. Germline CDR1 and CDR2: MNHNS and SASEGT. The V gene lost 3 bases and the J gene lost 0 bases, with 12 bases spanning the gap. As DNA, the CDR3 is TGTGCCAGCAGTGATAGCAGGGTTCGTAGCAATCAGCCCCAGCATTTT. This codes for CASSDSRVRSNQPQHF.

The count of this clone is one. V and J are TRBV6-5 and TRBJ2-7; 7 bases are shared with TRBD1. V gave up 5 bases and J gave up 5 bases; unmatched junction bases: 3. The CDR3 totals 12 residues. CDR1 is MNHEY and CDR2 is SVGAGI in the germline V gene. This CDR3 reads CASSRGTDEQYF. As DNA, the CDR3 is TGTGCCAGCAGTCGAGGGACAGACGAGCAGTACTTC.

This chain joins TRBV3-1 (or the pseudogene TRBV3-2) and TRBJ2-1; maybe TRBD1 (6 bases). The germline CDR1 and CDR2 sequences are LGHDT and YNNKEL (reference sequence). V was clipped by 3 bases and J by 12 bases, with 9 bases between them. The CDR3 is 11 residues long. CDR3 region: CASSHSQGQFF. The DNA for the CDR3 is TGTGCCAGCAGCCATTCACAGGGGCAGTTCTTC.

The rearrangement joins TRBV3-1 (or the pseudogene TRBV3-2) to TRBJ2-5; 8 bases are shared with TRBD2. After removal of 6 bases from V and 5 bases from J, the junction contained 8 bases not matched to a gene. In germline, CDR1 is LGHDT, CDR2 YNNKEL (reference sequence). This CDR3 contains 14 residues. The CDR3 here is CASSRLGGGETQYF. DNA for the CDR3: TGTGCCAGCAGTCGACTGGGCGGGGGGGAGACCCAGTACTTC.